This passage covers 16 T cell receptor beta chains from one sample sequenced in a study of T cells in Graves' hyperthyroidism and ophthalmopathy. Template material for amplifying TCR beta CDR3 regions consisted of RNA transcripts. First-round RT-PCR of the TCR CDR3 relied on the HTBI primer set. One entry per CDR3 protein results from TCRdb running MiXCR on the multiplex PCR reads. The table has over 550,000 distinct CDR3 sequences, 16% seen once. The sequenced sample consisted of blood. These receptors all stem from a woman under 30 with Graves' hyperthyroidism.

This clonotype was detected ten times or more. The gene calls are TRBV20-1 and TRBJ2-1; D may be TRBD1 or TRBD2 (6 bases each). Germline V gene lookup returns CDR1 DFQATT and CDR2 SNEGSKA (reference sequence). V was clipped by 0 bases and J by 7 bases, with 19 bases between them. The CDR3 loop spans 16 amino acids. Here the CDR3 DNA reads TGCAGTGCTAGAGATCCCTCCGGTCCGGGGGCGAATGAGCAGTTCTTC. It yields the protein CSARDPSGPGANEQFF.

The CDR3 here is CSARGVTNEKLFF. The CDR3 region has the DNA TGCAGTGCTAGAGGGGTAACTAATGAAAAACTGTTTTTT. The J gene is TRBJ1-4, the V gene TRBV20-1; no clear D. Per the germline V gene, CDR1 is DFQATT and CDR2 is SNEGSKA (reference sequence). CDR3 length equals 13 residues. V was trimmed by 1 base and J by 1 base, leaving 4 bases between them.

At least ten counts were recorded for this clonotype. The rearrangement uses TRBV6-1 and TRBJ1-1; no reliable D call. Germline loops: CDR1 MNHNS, CDR2 SASEGT. CDR3 length: 11 amino acids. V lost 10 bases, J lost 2 bases, and 8 bases lay in between. This chain's CDR3 is CATHLNTEAFF. For the CDR3, the DNA is TGTGCCACCCATTTAAACACTGAAGCTTTCTTT.

This clonotype was seen a few times. This chain joins TRBV30 and TRBJ2-3; the match to TRBD2 covers 11 bases. CDR3 length: 16 amino acids. Trimming removed 2 bases from V and 4 bases from J; junction bases left unmatched: 8. Germline CDR1 is GTSNPN and CDR2 is SVGIG (reference sequence). In nucleotides, the CDR3 is TGTGCCTGGAGTCCTATACGACTAGCGGGACCAGATACGCAGTATTTT. Translated: CAWSPIRLAGPDTQYF.

This clonotype was seen a few times. The chain couples TRBV7-8 to TRBJ2-3, with 8 bases matching TRBD2. Per germline, CDR1 SGHVS and CDR2 FQNEAQ. The length of the CDR3 is 17 residues. With 3 bases clipped from V and 1 base from J, the junction kept 9 bases outside the gene matches. CDR3 loop: CASSFDGGAGGTDTQYF. CDR3 in DNA: TGTGCCAGCAGCTTTGACGGGGGGGCCGGGGGCACAGATACGCAGTATTTT.

This clonotype was seen more than once but under ten times. The chain recombines TRBV13 with TRBJ2-7; 12 bases are shared with TRBD2. The J segment lost 4 bases and the V segment lost 3 bases, leaving 4 bases of the junction unmatched. CDR1 and CDR2 from the germline V gene are PRHDT and FYEKMQ (reference sequence). The CDR3 is made up of 15 amino acids. Here the CDR3 reads CASSLGTSGPYEQYF. CDR3 DNA sequence: TGTGCCAGCAGCTTGGGGACTAGCGGGCCTTACGAGCAGTACTTC.

This clonotype was seen at least ten times. This chain connects TRBV12-3 or TRBV12-4 to TRBJ2-1; either TRBD1 or TRBD2 may fit D (6 bases each). Trimming took off 10 bases at V and 9 bases at J, with 16 bases between the two ends. This CDR3 spans 12 amino acids. CDR3 in amino acids: CATGSGAAEQFF. The CDR3 DNA follows: TGTGCCACGGGATCGGGGGCCGCTGAGCAGTTCTTC.

The chain carries TRBV6-1 and TRBJ2-5, with D hard to call. Trimming pared 6 bases from V and 2 bases from J, leaving 13 bases between. The germline V gene encodes CDR1 MNHNS and CDR2 SASEGT. The CDR3 has 14 amino acids. The CDR3 nucleotides read TGTGCCAGCAGGAGATCAGTGTTACAAGAGACCCAGTACTTC. This gives the protein CASRRSVLQETQYF.

Ten or more counts support this clonotype. The chain uses TRBV4-1 and TRBJ1-2; the D gene is possibly TRBD1 (5 bases). Germline V CDR1 and CDR2: MGHRA, YSYEKL. The CDR3 consists of 17 residues. Trimming left V 0 bases short and J 8 bases short, with 22 bases between. For the CDR3, the DNA is TGCGCCAGCAGCCAAGATATTTTACGGGGAGGAGGGGAAGGCTACACCTTC. It codes for CASSQDILRGGGEGYTF.

The genes are TRBV5-1 and TRBJ2-7; 14 nucleotides line up with TRBD2. Germline CDR1 SGHRS, CDR2 YFSETQ. This CDR3 is 19 amino acids long. The V segment lost 4 bases and the J segment 2 bases; nucleotides outside the gene matches: 14. The CDR3 bases are TGCGCCAGCAGCCCACGACTAGCGGGAGGGCTTTTGGGGCCCTACGAGCAGTACTTC. As protein: CASSPRLAGGLLGPYEQYF.

This clonotype has only a few counts. The chain carries TRBV6-5 and TRBJ2-1; 8 positions agree with TRBD1. Germline CDR1 is MNHEY and CDR2 is SVGAGI. The V segment lost 4 bases and the J segment 14 bases; nucleotides outside the gene matches: 10. The CDR3 has 13 amino acids. The CDR3 protein is CASSWQEDRDKFF. In DNA form, the CDR3 reads TGTGCCAGCAGTTGGCAAGAGGACAGGGATAAGTTCTTC.

This rearrangement joins TRBV7-8 to TRBJ2-5; 9 nucleotides line up with TRBD2. The CDR3 totals 16 residues. Germline V gene lookup returns CDR1 SGHVS and CDR2 FQNEAQ. Trimming removed 1 base from V and 0 bases from J; junction bases left unmatched: 3. CDR3 loop: CASSLGAGGYQETQYF. For the CDR3, the DNA is TGTGCCAGCAGCTTAGGGGCGGGGGGGTACCAAGAGACCCAGTACTTC. Full variable domain (remainder filled in from reference TRBV7-8 and TRBJ2-5): GAGVSQSPRYKVAKRGQDVALRCDPISGHVSLFWYQQALGQGPEFLTYFQNEAQLDKSGLPSDRFFAERPEGSVSTLKIQRTQQEDSAVYLCASSLGAGGYQETQYFGPGTRLLVL.

The table lists this clonotype with many counts. The J gene is TRBJ2-4, the V gene TRBV5-1; no firm D call. Per the germline V gene, CDR1 is SGHRS and CDR2 is YFSETQ. The CDR3 is 15 amino acids. Trimming stripped 0 bases from V and 1 base from J, with 8 bases between. The CDR3 sequence is CASSLALGAKNIQYF. The CDR3 DNA reads as TGCGCCAGCAGCTTGGCGTTGGGGGCCAAAAACATTCAGTACTTC.

This clonotype was seen only a few times. The DNA for the CDR3 is TGTGCCAGCAGCCACTACAACAATGAGCAGTTCTTC. It encodes CASSHYNNEQFF. The J gene is TRBJ2-1, the V gene TRBV3-1, with D unclear. V was trimmed by 3 bases and J by 5 bases, leaving 5 bases between them. The CDR3 is 12 amino acids. Per the germline V gene, CDR1 is LGHDT and CDR2 is YNNKEL (reference sequence).

In this sample, this clonotype turned up many times. The chain links TRBV12-3 or TRBV12-4 to TRBJ2-3, with 8 bases matching TRBD2. CDR3 length: 14 amino acids. V was clipped by 7 bases and J by 3 bases; unmatched bases: 6. CDR3 nucleotides: TGTGCCAGCACCAGAGCGGGAGAAACAGATACGCAGTATTTT. This gives the protein CASTRAGETDTQYF.

The V gene is TRBV10-3, the J gene TRBJ1-1, with D tentatively TRBD1 (5 bases). CDR1 ENHRY and CDR2 SYGVKD come from the germline V gene. V gave up 5 bases and J gave up 0 bases, with 7 bases separating them. This CDR3 comprises 13 residues. Written as DNA, the CDR3 is TGTGCCATCAGTTACAGGTTGAACACTGAAGCTTTCTTT. It is translated as CAISYRLNTEAFF.